Each of the 29 T cell receptor beta chains below was sequenced from the same sample in a study of human T cells and chemical hapten exposure. Time point in this sample: pre-sensitization, week 0. As to treatment: therapeutic diphenylcyclopropenone sensitization with weekly scalp DPC. Via MiXCR, TCRdb re-called the RACE reads, giving one row per CDR3 protein. The sample lists roughly 260,000 distinct CDR3 sequences; 7.5% to 9% were seen once. Source: whole blood, taken in connection with sensitization to the hapten diphenylcyclopropenone (DPC). The receptors originated from a middle-aged woman with alopecia areata. Some clones in this sample may be carry-over from other donors' samples.

This clonotype has only a few counts. The chain is built from TRBV4-2 and TRBJ2-7; 8 bases are a match to TRBD2. This CDR3 is 16 amino acids long. Germline V gives CDR1 LGHNA, CDR2 YNFKEQ. V lost 4 bases, J lost 0 bases, and 8 bases stayed unmatched. CDR3 sequence reads: CASSRSPGGSSYEQYF. Here the CDR3 DNA reads TGTGCCAGCAGCCGCTCCCCGGGGGGGAGCTCCTACGAGCAGTACTTC.

This clonotype was found a few times. The CDR3 loop is CASSFAGSPREQYF. The CDR3 nucleotides are TGTGCCAGCAGTTTCGCAGGGAGCCCGCGGGAGCAGTACTTC. This sequence joins TRBV28 and TRBJ2-7; the D gene could be TRBD1 or TRBD2 (5 bases each). Germline V gives CDR1 MDHEN, CDR2 SYDVKM. The CDR3 consists of 14 residues. V shed 3 bases and J shed 7 bases, with 16 bases lying between them.

Only a few counts were recorded for this clonotype. The rearrangement joins TRBV28 to TRBJ2-3; possible D gene TRBD1, 6 bases. Germline V gene lookup returns CDR1 MDHEN and CDR2 SYDVKM. The V end lost 6 bases, the J end lost 1 base, and 17 bases lay between the germline ends. The CDR3 loop spans 16 amino acids. For the CDR3, the DNA is TGTGCCAGCAGCATTACCGGGACACCCGGCACAGATACGCAGTATTTT. Protein product: CASSITGTPGTDTQYF.

The genes are TRBV7-9 and TRBJ1-2; maybe TRBD1 (5 bases). Germline V lookup: CDR1 SEHNR, CDR2 FQNEAQ (reference sequence). The CDR3 contains 14 residues. Trimming stripped 0 bases from V and 4 bases from J, with 9 bases between. CDR3 residues: CASSLATGPYGYTF. The CDR3 bases are TGTGCCAGCAGCTTAGCGACGGGACCCTATGGCTACACCTTC.

The chain carries TRBV2 and TRBJ2-5; TRBD2 agrees at 9 bases. The germline V gene has CDR1 SNHLY and CDR2 FYNNEI. The CDR3 spans 15 residues. V lost 4 bases and J lost 5; bases outside the gene matches: 8. For the CDR3, the DNA is TGTGCCAGCAGTGTTGGTAGCGGGGGCGTGGAGACCCAGTACTTC. Its translation: CASSVGSGGVETQYF.

This clonotype was detected only a few times. This chain links TRBV3-1 with TRBJ2-5, with D perhaps TRBD1 or TRBD2 (6 bases each). The ends were cut back, 5 bases at V and 7 bases at J, with 17 bases in the middle. From germline, CDR1 is LGHDT and CDR2 YNNKEL (reference sequence). The CDR3 covers 14 residues. In nucleotides, the CDR3 is TGTGCCAGCAGCACTCGGGGGCGACAATGGACCCAGTACTTC. This translates into CASSTRGRQWTQYF.

J is TRBJ2-5 and V is TRBV28, with no clear D. The germline V gene has CDR1 MDHEN and CDR2 SYDVKM. V gave up 1 base and J gave up 4 bases, with 10 bases separating them. The CDR3 has 14 residues. The CDR3 protein is CASSLYSGSETQYF. DNA for the CDR3: TGTGCCAGCAGTTTATATTCAGGTTCAGAGACCCAGTACTTC. Combining the CDR3 with reference TRBV28 and TRBJ2-5 gives the whole variable domain DVKVTQSSRYLVKRTGEKVFLECVQDMDHENMFWYRQDPGLGLRLIYFSYDVKMKEKGDIPEGYSVSREKKERFSLILESASTNQTSMYLCASSLYSGSETQYFGPGTRLLVL.

V is TRBV12-3 or TRBV12-4 and J is TRBJ2-7, with no clear D. Between the trimmed V and J ends, which lost 6 bases and 5 bases, there was a span of 8 bases. There are 11 residues in the CDR3. The CDR3 is CASRDWDEQYF. For the CDR3, the DNA is TGTGCCAGCAGGGATTGGGACGAGCAGTACTTC.

This clonotype has a single count. V is TRBV6-1 and J is TRBJ2-2; no firm D call. This CDR3 has 15 amino acids. Germline V lookup: CDR1 MNHNS, CDR2 SASEGT. Trimming removed 1 base at V and 0 bases at J, with 6 bases between. The CDR3 sequence is CASSEGTANTGELFF. The DNA of the CDR3 is TGTGCCAGCAGTGAAGGGACGGCGAACACCGGGGAGCTGTTTTTT.

The V gene is TRBV4-3, the J gene TRBJ2-3; 7 nucleotides line up with TRBD2. Germline loops: CDR1 LGHNA, CDR2 YSLEER. This CDR3 comprises 15 residues. V lost 4 bases and J lost 6; bases outside the gene matches: 10. DNA for the CDR3: TGCGCCAGCAGCCCCATGGCGGGGAGGGTCGATACGCAGTATTTT. Its protein product is CASSPMAGRVDTQYF.

This clonotype was recorded many times. The rearrangement links TRBV20-1 to TRBJ2-3; D is perhaps TRBD2 (5 bases). Germline V CDR1 and CDR2: DFQATT, SNEGSKA (reference sequence). V lost 6 bases, J lost 10 bases, and 17 bases lay in between. This CDR3 is 12 amino acids long. CDR3 protein: CSASTRILAQYF. The CDR3 DNA is TGCAGTGCCTCCACCCGAATACTAGCGCAGTATTTT.

This clonotype was recorded many times. This rearrangement joins TRBV5-1 to TRBJ2-1; D is perhaps TRBD1 (6 bases). CDR1 and CDR2 from the germline V gene are SGHRS and YFSETQ. V was pared by 4 bases and J by 7 bases, with 21 bases between. The CDR3 is 16 residues long. CDR3 sequence: CASSHPSGQTTNEQFF. The CDR3, as DNA: TGCGCCAGCAGCCATCCCTCCGGACAGACGACTAATGAGCAGTTCTTC.

This clonotype was counted a few times. The chain links TRBV7-8 to TRBJ1-2, with 7 bases matching TRBD1. Germline CDR1 and CDR2: SGHVS and FQNEAQ. Trimming at V came to 5 bases and at J to 8 bases, leaving 8 bases not matched to a gene. The CDR3 runs 13 residues. CDR3 bases: TGTGCCAGCAGCCATGGGACAGTGGAGGGCTACACCTTC. Its translation: CASSHGTVEGYTF. Drawing the rest from reference TRBV7-8 and TRBJ1-2, the complete variable domain is GAGVSQSPRYKVAKRGQDVALRCDPISGHVSLFWYQQALGQGPEFLTYFQNEAQLDKSGLPSDRFFAERPEGSVSTLKIQRTQQEDSAVYLCASSHGTVEGYTFGSGTRLTVV.

This clonotype appeared many times. CDR3 coding DNA: TGTGCCAGCAGCGCGGACAGAGCTAACTATGGCTACACCTTC. This gives the protein CASSADRANYGYTF. J is TRBJ1-2 and V is TRBV27, with a weak D call TRBD1 (6 bases). The length of the CDR3 is 14 residues. Germline V lookup: CDR1 MNHEY, CDR2 SMNVEV (reference sequence). The V end lost 6 bases, the J end lost 0 bases, and 11 bases lay between the germline ends.

This clonotype has just a few counts. The rearrangement uses TRBV5-6 and TRBJ1-1, with D unclear. Between the trimmed V and J ends, which lost 2 bases and 2 bases, there was a span of 22 bases. Germline assignment: CDR1 SGHDT and CDR2 YYEEEE. CDR3 length: 18 amino acids. The CDR3 nucleotides are TGTGCCAGCAGCTTTTCCGCTTTTTTTAGTAGACTTAACACTGAAGCTTTCTTT. It yields the protein CASSFSAFFSRLNTEAFF.

The chain uses TRBV18 and TRBJ1-1; tentatively, D is TRBD1 (5 bases). Germline V lookup: CDR1 KGHSH, CDR2 LQKENI. This CDR3 region has 15 residues. V was clipped by 2 bases and J by 2 bases, with 12 bases between them. CDR3 residues: CASSPLEGFNTEAFF. The CDR3 DNA is TGTGCCAGCTCACCATTGGAGGGGTTTAACACTGAAGCTTTCTTT.

The chain recombines TRBV3-1 with TRBJ2-7, with D maybe TRBD2 (9 bases). From germline, CDR1 is LGHDT and CDR2 YNNKEL (reference sequence). V shed 4 bases and J shed 10 bases, with 26 bases lying between them. The CDR3 consists of 16 residues. The CDR3 is CASSLAQGAGGSPQYF. The CDR3 region has the DNA TGTGCCAGCAGCCTCGCTCAGGGGGCGGGAGGGAGCCCTCAGTACTTC.

This clonotype was counted only a few times. The rearrangement uses TRBV20-1 and TRBJ2-3; 7 nucleotides match TRBD2. Trimming took 7 bases from V and 0 from J; bases not matched to a gene: 7. The CDR3 runs 14 residues. CDR1 and CDR2 (germline): DFQATT, SNEGSKA (reference sequence). The CDR3 spells CSVKRDSSTDTQYF. CDR3 sequence (DNA): TGCAGTGTTAAGCGGGACTCTAGCACAGATACGCAGTATTTT.

The CDR3 coding sequence is TGTGCCAGCAGTTACTCGACGCGGCAGAGCTCCTACGAGCAGTACTTC. Residues: CASSYSTRQSSYEQYF. The chain uses TRBV6-2 or TRBV6-3 and TRBJ2-7; D gene unclear. The CDR3 has 16 amino acids. Germline loops: CDR1 MNHEY, CDR2 SVGEGT. Between the trimmed V and J ends, which lost 0 bases and 0 bases, there was a span of 12 bases.

The chain is built from TRBV4-3 and TRBJ1-5; D gene ambiguous. Trimming cost V 4 bases and J 4 bases, with 8 bases left between them. The CDR3 has 13 amino acids. Per germline, CDR1 LGHNA and CDR2 YSLEER. Written as DNA, the CDR3 is TGCGCCAGCAGCCCGGCCACGAATCAGCCCCAGCATTTT. It yields the protein CASSPATNQPQHF.

This sequence joins TRBV12-3 or TRBV12-4 and TRBJ1-6; no definite D call. The CDR3 totals 14 residues. V shed 3 bases and J shed 10 bases, with 13 bases lying between them. DNA of the CDR3: TGTGCCAGCAGTTTGACAACCCTGGGGTCACCCCTCCACTTT. This codes for CASSLTTLGSPLHF.

This clonotype was observed at least ten times. V and J are TRBV28 and TRBJ1-6; a weak D match, TRBD1 (6 bases). Per the germline V gene, CDR1 is MDHEN and CDR2 is SYDVKM. This CDR3 is 17 amino acids long. Trimming shortened V by 6 bases and J by 1 base, and 16 bases separated the two germline ends. The CDR3 coding sequence is TGTGCCAGCAGGACCACCACGACAGGTTCCTATAATTCACCCCTCCACTTT. Translating gives CASRTTTTGSYNSPLHF.

This clonotype was seen at least ten times. One end of the junction is discordant with germline, which a read error may explain. The V and J genes are TRBV7-7 and TRBJ2-1; 7 nucleotides agree with TRBD1. The germline V gene has CDR1 SSHAT and CDR2 FNYEAQ (reference sequence). This CDR3 contains 15 residues. Written as DNA, the CDR3 is TGTGCTAGCAGCTCATCAGGGGGCTCCTACAATGAGCAGTTCTTC. It encodes CASSSSGGSYNEQFF.

There are a few counts of this clonotype. The chain is built from TRBV6-5 and TRBJ2-2, with D unresolved. The CDR3 is made up of 17 amino acids. V was shortened by 0 bases and J by 7 bases, with 18 bases between the two germline ends. Germline CDR1 and CDR2: MNHEY and SVGAGI. The CDR3 here is CASSYSFLAGNDGELFF. The CDR3 bases are TGTGCCAGCAGTTACTCGTTTCTGGCCGGTAACGACGGGGAGCTGTTTTTT.

The V call is TRBV9, the J call TRBJ1-1; D is ambiguous. CDR1 is SGDLS and CDR2 is YYNGEE in the germline V gene. The CDR3 runs to 14 residues. The V and J ends lost 0 bases and 0 bases respectively, with 6 bases between them. The CDR3: CASSVGHLNTEAFF. CDR3 DNA: TGTGCCAGCAGCGTAGGACATTTGAACACTGAAGCTTTCTTT.

The chain combines TRBV4-2 with TRBJ1-5, with 7 bases lining up with TRBD1. Germline V gene lookup returns CDR1 LGHNA and CDR2 YNFKEQ. The CDR3 totals 16 residues. Trimming cost V 4 bases and J 5 bases; bases outside gene matches: 11. CDR3 in amino acids: CASSPTQGVRDQPQHF. The CDR3 nucleotides read TGTGCCAGCAGCCCCACTCAGGGGGTTCGGGATCAGCCCCAGCATTTT.

The V call is TRBV3-1, the J call TRBJ2-4; TRBD2 aligns across 9 bases. V was clipped by 1 base and J by 9 bases; unmatched bases: 7. CDR3 length equals 15 residues. Germline loops: CDR1 LGHDT, CDR2 YNNKEL (reference sequence). CDR3 coding DNA: TGTGCCAGCAGCCAAGCCGGGACTAGCAGTCTCATTCAGTACTTC. It translates to CASSQAGTSSLIQYF.

This clonotype was detected ten times or more. V usage is TRBV29-1 and J usage is TRBJ2-3; the D gene is possibly TRBD1 (5 bases). Germline assignment: CDR1 SQVTM and CDR2 ANQGSEA. The CDR3 has 13 amino acids. V was shortened by 7 bases and J by 3 bases, with 14 bases between the two germline ends. CDR3 bases: TGCAGCGCCGAGCAGGGTCCGACAGATACGCAGTATTTT. Translated: CSAEQGPTDTQYF.

This clonotype has a count of ten or more. The chain uses TRBV7-9 and TRBJ1-6, with 8 bases that match TRBD1. The CDR3 has 14 amino acids. Germline loops: CDR1 SEHNR, CDR2 FQNEAQ (reference sequence). J gave up 6 bases and V 4 bases, and 2 bases lay outside the gene matches. CDR3 DNA sequence: TGTGCCAGCAGCTCGGGACAGGCTAATTCACCCCTCCACTTT. Its protein product is CASSSGQANSPLHF.